These T cell receptor beta chains were read from a single sample in a study of cytomegalovirus exposure and HLA in healthy donors. Data came from immunoSEQ multiplex PCR; TCRdb stores just in-frame clones and leaves some out. The sample lists 160,000 or so clones; roughly 79% were seen once. The sequenced material came from PBMCs. The receptors originated from a woman aged 50 to 65 in good health and CMV-seronegative. CDR3s leave out the opening cysteine and the closing phenylalanine or tryptophan. The D gene is left open where the match is weak.

D gene | V gene | CDR3 protein
NA | TRBV5-4 | ASSLGQQRNEQF
TRBD1 | TRBV18 | ASSPGTGANYGYT
NA | TRBV9 | ASSVEGQNTEAF
NA | TRBV6-6 | ASSYPQQGNEKLF
NA | TRBV6-5 | ASSKSRQDTEAF
TRBD2 | TRBV5-1 | ASSLAVAGITDTQY
TRBD1 | TRBV9 | ASSVEGTGGIYGYT
NA | TRBV9 | ASSVENGYGYT
NA | TRBV9 | ASSADSSGANVLT
TRBD2 | TRBV19 | ASGVASGGAGELF